This TCR beta chain was retrieved from a study of cytomegalovirus exposure and HLA in healthy donors. The CDR3 runs to 16 residues. V was clipped by 1 base and J by 1 base, with 14 bases between them. The germline CDR1 and CDR2 sequences are SGHVS and FNYEAQ. PCR primers comprised 60 Vbeta and 13 Jbeta primers. The method was immunoSEQ multiplex PCR; TCRdb's version includes in-frame clones alone and lacks a portion of them. The sample includes roughly 160,000 clones, 70% to 85% seen only once; the top ten take 2% to 2.5%. This clonotype was sampled from a man in his fifties or sixties in good health and CMV-seropositive. Material for sequencing was PBMCs. The rearrangement uses TRBV7-6 and TRBJ2-7; D is perhaps TRBD2 (6 bases). In DNA form, the CDR3 reads TGTGCCAGCAGCTTAGTGATTGGTCGGGGGTCCTACGAGCAGTACTTC. Protein sequence: CASSLVIGRGSYEQYF.